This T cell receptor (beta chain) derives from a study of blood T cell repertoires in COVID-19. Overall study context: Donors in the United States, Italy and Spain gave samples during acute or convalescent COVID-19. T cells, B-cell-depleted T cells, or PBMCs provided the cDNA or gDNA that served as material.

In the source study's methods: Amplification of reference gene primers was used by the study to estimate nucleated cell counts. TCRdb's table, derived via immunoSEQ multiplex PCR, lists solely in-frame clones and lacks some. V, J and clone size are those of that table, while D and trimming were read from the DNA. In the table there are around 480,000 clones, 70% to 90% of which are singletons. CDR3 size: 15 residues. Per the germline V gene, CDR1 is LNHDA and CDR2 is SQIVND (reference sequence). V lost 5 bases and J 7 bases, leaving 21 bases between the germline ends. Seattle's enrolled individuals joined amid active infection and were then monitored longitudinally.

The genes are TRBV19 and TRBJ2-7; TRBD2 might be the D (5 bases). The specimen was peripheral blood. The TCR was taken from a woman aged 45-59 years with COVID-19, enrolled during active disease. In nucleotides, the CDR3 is TGTGCCAGTAGTCCCCCTCCGGGCCCGGGAAGGGAGCAGTACTTC. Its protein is CASSPPPGPGREQYF. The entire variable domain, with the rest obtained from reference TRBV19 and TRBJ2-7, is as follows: DGGITQSPKYLFRKEGQNVTLSCEQNLNHDAMYWYRQDPGQGLRLIYYSQIVNDFQKGDIAEGYSVSREKKESFPLTVTSAQKNPTAFYLCASSPPPGPGREQYFGPGTRLTVT.